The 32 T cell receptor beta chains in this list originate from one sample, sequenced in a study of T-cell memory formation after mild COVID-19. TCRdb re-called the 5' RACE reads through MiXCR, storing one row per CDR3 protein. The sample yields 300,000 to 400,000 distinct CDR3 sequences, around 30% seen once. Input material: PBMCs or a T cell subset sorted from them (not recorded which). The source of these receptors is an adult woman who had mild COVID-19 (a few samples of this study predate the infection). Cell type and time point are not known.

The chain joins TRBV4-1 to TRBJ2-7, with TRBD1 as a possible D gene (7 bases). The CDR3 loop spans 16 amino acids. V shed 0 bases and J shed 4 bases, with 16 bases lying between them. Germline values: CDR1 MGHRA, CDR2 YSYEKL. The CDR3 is CASSQDRETGTYEQYF. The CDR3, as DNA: TGCGCCAGCAGCCAAGATCGGGAGACAGGGACATACGAGCAGTACTTC.

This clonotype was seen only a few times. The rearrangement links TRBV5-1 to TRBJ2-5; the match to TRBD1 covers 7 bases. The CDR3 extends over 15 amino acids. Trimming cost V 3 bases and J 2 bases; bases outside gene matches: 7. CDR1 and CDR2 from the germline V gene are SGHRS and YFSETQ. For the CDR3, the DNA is TGCGCCAGCAGCTCAGGGACAGCACTTCAAGAGACCCAGTACTTC. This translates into CASSSGTALQETQYF.

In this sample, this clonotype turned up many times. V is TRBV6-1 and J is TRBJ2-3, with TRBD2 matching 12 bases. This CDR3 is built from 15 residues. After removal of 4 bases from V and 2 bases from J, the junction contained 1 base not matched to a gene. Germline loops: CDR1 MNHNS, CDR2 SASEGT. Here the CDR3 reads CASSGLAGATDTQYF. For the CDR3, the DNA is TGTGCCAGCAGTGGACTAGCGGGAGCCACAGATACGCAGTATTTT.

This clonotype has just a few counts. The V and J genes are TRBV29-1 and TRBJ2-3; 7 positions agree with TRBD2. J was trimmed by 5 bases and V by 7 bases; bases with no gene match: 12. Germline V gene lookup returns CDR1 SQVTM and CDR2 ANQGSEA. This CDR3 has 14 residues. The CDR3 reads CSAIPGLHKDTQYF. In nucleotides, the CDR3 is TGCAGCGCGATTCCGGGACTACACAAAGATACGCAGTATTTT.

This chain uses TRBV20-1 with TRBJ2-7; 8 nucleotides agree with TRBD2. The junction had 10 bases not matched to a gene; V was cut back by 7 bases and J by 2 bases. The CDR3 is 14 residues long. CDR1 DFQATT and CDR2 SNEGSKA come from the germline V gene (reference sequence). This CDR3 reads CSVPAGVTAYEQYF. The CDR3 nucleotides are TGCAGTGTCCCAGCGGGAGTCACGGCCTACGAGCAGTACTTC.

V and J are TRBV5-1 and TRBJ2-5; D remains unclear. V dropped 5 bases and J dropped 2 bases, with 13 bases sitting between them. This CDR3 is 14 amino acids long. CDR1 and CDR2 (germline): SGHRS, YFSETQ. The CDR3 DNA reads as TGCGCCAGCAGTTGGGTAAAAGTACAAGAGACCCAGTACTTC. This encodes CASSWVKVQETQYF. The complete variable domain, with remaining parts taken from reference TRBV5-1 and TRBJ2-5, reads KAGVTQTPRYLIKTRGQQVTLSCSPISGHRSVSWYQQTPGQGLQFLFEYFSETQRNKGNFPGRFSGRQFSNSRSEMNVSTLELGDSALYLCASSWVKVQETQYFGPGTRLLVL.

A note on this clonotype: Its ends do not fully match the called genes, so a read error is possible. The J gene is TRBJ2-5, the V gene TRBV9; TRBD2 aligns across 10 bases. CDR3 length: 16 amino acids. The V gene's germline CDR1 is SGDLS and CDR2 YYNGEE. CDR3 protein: CASGVVAGGPQETQYF. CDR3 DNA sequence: TGTGCCAGCGGCGTTGTAGCGGGGGGTCCCCAAGAGACCCAGTACTTC.

In DNA, the CDR3 is TGTGCCAGCAGTTATGTTGCGGGGCGCAATCAGCCCCAGCATTTT. Translated, it gives CASSYVAGRNQPQHF. This chain connects TRBV6-2 or TRBV6-3 to TRBJ1-5, with D possibly TRBD1 on 5 matching bases. The V end was cut by 3 bases, the J end by 2 bases, with 11 bases between. Germline-derived CDR1 and CDR2 are MNHEY and SVGEGT. The CDR3 is 15 amino acids.

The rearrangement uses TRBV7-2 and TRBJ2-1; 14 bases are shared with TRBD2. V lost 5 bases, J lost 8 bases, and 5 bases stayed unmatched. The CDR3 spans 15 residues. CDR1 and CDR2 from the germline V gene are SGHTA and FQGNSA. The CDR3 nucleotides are TGTGCCAGCAGCCAGACTAGCGGGAGGGTTGATGAGCAGTTCTTC. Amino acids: CASSQTSGRVDEQFF.

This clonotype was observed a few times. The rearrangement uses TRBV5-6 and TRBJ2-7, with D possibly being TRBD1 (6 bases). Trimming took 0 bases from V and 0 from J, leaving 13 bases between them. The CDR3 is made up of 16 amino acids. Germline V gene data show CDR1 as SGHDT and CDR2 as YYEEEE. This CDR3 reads CASSLEVGQSSYEQYF. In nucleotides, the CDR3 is TGTGCCAGCAGCTTGGAAGTAGGACAGAGCTCCTACGAGCAGTACTTC.

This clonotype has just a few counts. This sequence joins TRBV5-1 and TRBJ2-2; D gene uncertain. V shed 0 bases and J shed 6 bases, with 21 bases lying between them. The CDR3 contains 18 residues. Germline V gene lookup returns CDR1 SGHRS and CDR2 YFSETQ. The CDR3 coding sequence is TGCGCCAGCAGCTTGGCCTCTCCGAGGATGACATTGTCCGGGGAGCTGTTTTTT. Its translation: CASSLASPRMTLSGELFF.

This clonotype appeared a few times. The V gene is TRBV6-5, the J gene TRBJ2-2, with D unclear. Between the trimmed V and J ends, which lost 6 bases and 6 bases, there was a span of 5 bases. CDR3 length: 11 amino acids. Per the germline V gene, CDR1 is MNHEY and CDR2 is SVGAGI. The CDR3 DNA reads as TGTGCCAGCAGCGGACCCGGGGAGCTGTTTTTT. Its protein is CASSGPGELFF.

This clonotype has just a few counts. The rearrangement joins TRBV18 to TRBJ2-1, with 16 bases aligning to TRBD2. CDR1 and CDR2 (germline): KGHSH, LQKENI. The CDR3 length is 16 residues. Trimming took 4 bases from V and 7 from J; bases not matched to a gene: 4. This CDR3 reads CASSRPGLAGGNEQFF. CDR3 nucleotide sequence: TGTGCCAGCTCACGGCCGGGACTAGCGGGGGGGAATGAGCAGTTCTTC.

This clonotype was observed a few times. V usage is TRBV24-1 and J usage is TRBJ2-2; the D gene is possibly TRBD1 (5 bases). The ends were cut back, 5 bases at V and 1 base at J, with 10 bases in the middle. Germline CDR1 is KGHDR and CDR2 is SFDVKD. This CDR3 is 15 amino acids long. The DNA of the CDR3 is TGTGCCACCAGTGTACGGCAGGGGAACACCGGGGAGCTGTTTTTT. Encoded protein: CATSVRQGNTGELFF.

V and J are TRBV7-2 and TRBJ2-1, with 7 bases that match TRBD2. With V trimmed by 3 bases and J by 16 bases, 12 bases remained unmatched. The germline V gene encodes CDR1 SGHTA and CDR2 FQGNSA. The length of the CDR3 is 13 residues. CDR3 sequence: CASSLGVAGECFF. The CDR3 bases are TGTGCCAGCAGCTTGGGTGTGGCGGGAGAGTGCTTCTTC.

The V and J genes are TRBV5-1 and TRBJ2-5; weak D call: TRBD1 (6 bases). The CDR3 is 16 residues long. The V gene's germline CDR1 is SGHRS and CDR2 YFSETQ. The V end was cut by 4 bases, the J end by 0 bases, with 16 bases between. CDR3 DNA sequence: TGCGCCAGCAGCCCCGGCATCGGACAGCACCAAGAGACCCAGTACTTC. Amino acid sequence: CASSPGIGQHQETQYF.

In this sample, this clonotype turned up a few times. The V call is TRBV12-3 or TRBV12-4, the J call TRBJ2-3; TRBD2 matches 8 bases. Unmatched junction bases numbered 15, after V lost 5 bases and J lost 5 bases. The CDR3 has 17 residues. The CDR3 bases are TGTGCCAGCAGTACCGCTCCGGTGGGACTAGGCATAGATACGCAGTATTTT. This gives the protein CASSTAPVGLGIDTQYF.

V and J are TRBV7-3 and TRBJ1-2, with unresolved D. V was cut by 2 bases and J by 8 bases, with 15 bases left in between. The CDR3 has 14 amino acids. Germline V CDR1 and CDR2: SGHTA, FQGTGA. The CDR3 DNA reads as TGTGCCAGCAGCTTAGGAGCCTCGCTAAGGGGCTACACCTTC. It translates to CASSLGASLRGYTF.

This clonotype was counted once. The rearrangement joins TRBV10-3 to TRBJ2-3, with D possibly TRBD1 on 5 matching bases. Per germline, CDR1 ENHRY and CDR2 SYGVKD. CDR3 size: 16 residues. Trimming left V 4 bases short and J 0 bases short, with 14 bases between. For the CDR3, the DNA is TGTGCCATCAGTGTAGACAGTCCCATCAGCACAGATACGCAGTATTTT. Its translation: CAISVDSPISTDTQYF.

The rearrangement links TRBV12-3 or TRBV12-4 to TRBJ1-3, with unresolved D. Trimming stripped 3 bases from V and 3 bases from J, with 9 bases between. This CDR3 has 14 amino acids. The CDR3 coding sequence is TGTGCCAGCAGTTTTGGTGGGGTTGGAAACACCATATATTTT. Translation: CASSFGGVGNTIYF.

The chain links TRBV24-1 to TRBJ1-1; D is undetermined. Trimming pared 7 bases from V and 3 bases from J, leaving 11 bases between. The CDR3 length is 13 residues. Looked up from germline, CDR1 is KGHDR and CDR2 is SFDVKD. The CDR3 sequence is CATRPGGDTEAFF. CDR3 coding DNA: TGTGCCACCAGGCCTGGTGGGGACACTGAAGCTTTCTTT.

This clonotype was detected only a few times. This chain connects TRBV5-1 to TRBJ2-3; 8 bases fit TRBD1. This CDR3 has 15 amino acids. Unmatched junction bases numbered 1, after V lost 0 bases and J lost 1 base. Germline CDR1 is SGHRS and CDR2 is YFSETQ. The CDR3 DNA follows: TGCGCCAGCAGCTTGGCGGGACAGGGCACAGATACGCAGTATTTT. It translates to CASSLAGQGTDTQYF.

CDR3 sequence: CASSSLADPADTQYF. CDR3 nucleotide sequence: TGTGCCAGCAGCTCACTAGCGGACCCAGCGGATACGCAGTATTTT. The rearrangement uses TRBV7-3 and TRBJ2-3; TRBD2 matches at 8 bases. CDR1 and CDR2 (germline): SGHTA, FQGTGA. V lost 4 bases to trimming and J lost 6 bases; unmatched junction nucleotides: 9. This CDR3 spans 15 amino acids.

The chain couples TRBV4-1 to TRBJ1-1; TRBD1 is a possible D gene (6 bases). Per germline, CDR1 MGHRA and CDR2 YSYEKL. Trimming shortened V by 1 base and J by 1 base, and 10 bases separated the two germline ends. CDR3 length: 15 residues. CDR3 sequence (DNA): TGCGCCAGCAGCCAAGGGGAACAGGGGAACACTGAAGCTTTCTTT. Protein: CASSQGEQGNTEAFF.

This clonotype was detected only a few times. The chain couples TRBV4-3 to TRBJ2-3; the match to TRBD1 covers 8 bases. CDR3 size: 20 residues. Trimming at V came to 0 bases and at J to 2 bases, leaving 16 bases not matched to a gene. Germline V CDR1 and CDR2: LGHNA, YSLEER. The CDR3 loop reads CASSQDSVRGTGGPTDTQYF. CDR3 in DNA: TGCGCCAGCAGCCAAGATTCCGTGCGGGGCACAGGGGGACCCACAGATACGCAGTATTTT.

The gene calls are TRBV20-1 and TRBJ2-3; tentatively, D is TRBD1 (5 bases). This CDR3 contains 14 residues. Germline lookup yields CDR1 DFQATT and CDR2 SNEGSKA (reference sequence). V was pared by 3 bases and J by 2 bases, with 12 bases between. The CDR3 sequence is CSASQGRFTDTQYF. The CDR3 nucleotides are TGCAGTGCTAGTCAGGGTCGGTTCACAGATACGCAGTATTTT.

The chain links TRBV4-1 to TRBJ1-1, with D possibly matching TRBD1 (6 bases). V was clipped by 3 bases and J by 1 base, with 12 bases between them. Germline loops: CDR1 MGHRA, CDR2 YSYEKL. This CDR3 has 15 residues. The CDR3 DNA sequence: TGCGCCAGCAGCCAGTTACAGGGAGCGAACACTGAAGCTTTCTTT. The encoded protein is CASSQLQGANTEAFF.

In DNA, the CDR3 is TGCGCCAGCAGTAGTTATCAGAAGAATACAGATACGCAGTATTTT. Its protein product is CASSSYQKNTDTQYF. The rearrangement joins TRBV23-1 to TRBJ2-3; unclear D gene. TRBV23-1 is assigned to the ORF class and has an uncertain function. Deletions cut 5 bases from V and 3 bases from J, with 15 bases between. The CDR3 has 15 amino acids.

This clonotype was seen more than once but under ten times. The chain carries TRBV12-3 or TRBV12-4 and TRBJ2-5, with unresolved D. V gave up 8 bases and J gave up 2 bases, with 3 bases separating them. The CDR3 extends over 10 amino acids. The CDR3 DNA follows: TGTGCCAGCGGTCAAGAGACCCAGTACTTC. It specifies CASGQETQYF.

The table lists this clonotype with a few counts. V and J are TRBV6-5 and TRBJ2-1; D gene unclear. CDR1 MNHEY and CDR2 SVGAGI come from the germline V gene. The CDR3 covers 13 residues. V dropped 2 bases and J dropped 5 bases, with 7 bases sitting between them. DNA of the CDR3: TGTGCCAGCAGTTACGAGGAACACAATGAGCAGTTCTTC. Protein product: CASSYEEHNEQFF.

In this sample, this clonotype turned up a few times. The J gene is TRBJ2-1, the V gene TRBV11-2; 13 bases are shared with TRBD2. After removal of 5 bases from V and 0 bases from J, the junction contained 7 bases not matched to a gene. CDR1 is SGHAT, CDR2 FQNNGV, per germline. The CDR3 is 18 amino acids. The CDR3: CASSRTSGGPSSYNEQFF. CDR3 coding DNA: TGTGCCAGCAGCAGGACTAGCGGGGGCCCAAGCTCCTACAATGAGCAGTTCTTC.

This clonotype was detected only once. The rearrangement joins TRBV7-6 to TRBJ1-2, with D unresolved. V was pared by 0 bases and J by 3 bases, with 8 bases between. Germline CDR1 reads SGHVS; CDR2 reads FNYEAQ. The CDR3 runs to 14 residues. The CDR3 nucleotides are TGTGCCAGCAGCTTAGCTGACGGGGACTATGGCTACACCTTC. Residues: CASSLADGDYGYTF.